The 28 T cell receptor beta chains reported below all come from one sample, sequenced in a study of cytomegalovirus exposure and HLA in healthy donors (dated by TCRdb to 2017 to 2019). Receptors were amplified or captured by the immunoSEQ multiplex PCR assay. What TCRdb holds here is the immuneACCESS table cut down to in-frame rearrangements. Part of the clones is not present; checked against another copy, under half of the missing clones reflect an unresolved V gene, and the others are unexplained. A total of 150,000 to 200,000 clones appear in this sample, 88% of them only once. The ten largest clones add up to approximately 3.1% of the sample. The sample consisted of PBMCs. These receptors were taken from a man aged 18 to 35 in good health and CMV-seronegative.

The V and J genes are TRBV6-1 and TRBJ1-5; D perhaps matches TRBD1 (5 bases). V lost 5 bases, J lost 4 bases, and 12 bases lay in between. This CDR3 is built from 14 residues. Germline-derived CDR1 and CDR2 are MNHNS and SASEGT. CDR3: CASSIQAGNQPQHF. Written as DNA, the CDR3 is TGTGCCAGCAGTATTCAGGCAGGGAATCAGCCCCAGCATTTT.

This rearrangement joins TRBV10-2 to TRBJ2-1, with 8 bases fitting TRBD2. V lost 11 bases to trimming and J lost 5 bases; unmatched junction nucleotides: 14. The V gene's germline CDR1 is WSHSY and CDR2 SAAADI. This CDR3 has 15 residues. The CDR3 sequence is CAHTGSGMSDNEQFF. The CDR3 DNA reads TGCGCCCACACGGGTAGCGGGATGTCCGACAATGAGCAGTTCTTC.

V gene TRBV30 combines with J gene TRBJ1-3, with 7 positions matching TRBD1. V trimming: 5 bases; J trimming: 4 bases; junction bases outside the gene matches: 8. The CDR3 loop spans 14 amino acids. The V gene's germline CDR1 is GTSNPN and CDR2 SVGIG (reference sequence). The CDR3 here is CAWERQGVGNTIYF. CDR3 DNA sequence: TGTGCCTGGGAGAGACAGGGTGTAGGAAACACCATATATTTT.

V is TRBV28 and J is TRBJ2-1; perhaps TRBD2 as D (6 bases). The CDR3 runs to 16 residues. CDR1 MDHEN and CDR2 SYDVKM come from the germline V gene. With 3 bases removed from V and 2 bases from J, the gap between germline ends came to 14 bases. As DNA, the CDR3 is TGTGCCAGCAGTTTTCGCGGGACGTTCCCCTACAATGAGCAGTTCTTC. It is translated as CASSFRGTFPYNEQFF.

Only one count was recorded for this clone. The CDR3 is CASKQGNVGQPQHF. CDR3 DNA sequence: TGTGCCAGCAAGCAGGGGAATGTGGGTCAGCCCCAGCATTTT. The chain carries TRBV27 and TRBJ1-5, with D possibly being TRBD1 (6 bases). The CDR3 extends over 14 amino acids. V lost 7 bases to trimming and J lost 6 bases, with 16 bases between them. Germline assignment: CDR1 MNHEY and CDR2 SMNVEV (reference sequence).

CDR3 protein: CASSLSSSGGAVETQYF. The CDR3 DNA reads as TGTGCCAGCAGCTTGTCCTCTAGCGGGGGGGCCGTGGAGACCCAGTACTTC. J is TRBJ2-5 and V is TRBV5-4; 12 bases line up with TRBD2. Trimming took 1 base from V and 5 from J; bases not matched to a gene: 9. The germline CDR1 and CDR2 sequences are SGHNT and YYREEE (reference sequence). The CDR3 sequence is 17 residues long.

The rearrangement uses TRBV7-2 and TRBJ2-7; no firm D call. V dropped 2 bases and J dropped 4 bases, with 12 bases sitting between them. From germline, CDR1 is SGHTA and CDR2 FQGNSA. The CDR3 length is 14 residues. The CDR3 DNA sequence: TGTGCCAGCAGCTTATCCCGGGTTACTTACGAGCAGTACTTC. This translates into CASSLSRVTYEQYF.

V gene TRBV7-6 combines with J gene TRBJ2-1; 7 nucleotides match TRBD2. The length of the CDR3 is 15 residues. Losses at the gene ends were 3 bases for V and 7 bases for J; bases not matched to a gene: 9. Germline lookup yields CDR1 SGHVS and CDR2 FNYEAQ. The CDR3 loop is CASSFRDGGMNEQFF. The CDR3 DNA sequence: TGTGCCAGCAGCTTCCGGGACGGGGGGATGAATGAGCAGTTCTTC.

The chain carries TRBV27 and TRBJ1-1; tentative D call: TRBD1 (5 bases). Trimming removed 8 bases from V and 1 base from J, with 14 bases in between. Germline V lookup: CDR1 MNHEY, CDR2 SMNVEV (reference sequence). The CDR3 sequence is 14 residues long. The CDR3 bases are TGTGCCAGCGCCCCGCAGGGCCCGAACACTGAAGCTTTCTTT. Protein product: CASAPQGPNTEAFF.

This chain uses TRBV11-2 with TRBJ1-5; weak D call: TRBD1 (6 bases). The CDR3 contains 16 residues. Between the trimmed V and J ends, which lost 5 bases and 6 bases, there was a span of 20 bases. Germline values: CDR1 SGHAT, CDR2 FQNNGV. The CDR3 loop reads CASSAQVQGSGQPQHF. In DNA form, the CDR3 reads TGTGCCAGCAGCGCGCAAGTTCAGGGGTCTGGTCAGCCCCAGCATTTT.

The chain joins TRBV15 to TRBJ1-4, with D maybe TRBD1 (5 bases). Germline CDR1 reads LNHNV; CDR2 reads YYDKDF (reference sequence). The CDR3 consists of 15 residues. Trimming cost V 5 bases and J 7 bases, with 17 bases left between them. The chain's CDR3 is CATSESAGLGEKLFF. The CDR3 coding sequence is TGTGCCACCAGCGAGTCGGCAGGGTTGGGTGAAAAACTGTTTTTT.

The CDR3 sequence: CASSLEVAGADTQYF. Written as DNA, the CDR3 is TGCGCCAGCAGCTTGGAGGTAGCGGGAGCCGATACGCAGTATTTT. The rearrangement joins TRBV5-1 to TRBJ2-3, with TRBD2 matching 9 bases. J was trimmed by 6 bases and V by 0 bases; bases with no gene match: 5. This CDR3 is 15 amino acids long. CDR1 is SGHRS and CDR2 is YFSETQ in the germline V gene.

The chain recombines TRBV27 with TRBJ2-1, with 9 bases matching TRBD1. Trimming took 6 bases from V and 2 from J; bases not matched to a gene: 5. Germline V CDR1 and CDR2: MNHEY, SMNVEV (reference sequence). The CDR3 has 15 amino acids. The CDR3 reads CASRGTGKAYNEQFF. DNA for the CDR3: TGTGCCAGCAGGGGGACAGGGAAAGCCTACAATGAGCAGTTCTTC.

The rearrangement joins TRBV27 to TRBJ1-1; tentative D call: TRBD1 (5 bases). Germline lookup yields CDR1 MNHEY and CDR2 SMNVEV (reference sequence). V lost 1 base to trimming and J lost 11 bases, with 11 bases between them. The CDR3 totals 12 residues. The CDR3 region is CASSLYGAPAFF. CDR3 coding DNA: TGTGCCAGCAGTTTATATGGGGCCCCTGCTTTCTTT.

The V call is TRBV6-5, the J call TRBJ1-3; 7 nucleotides line up with TRBD1. CDR3 length equals 14 residues. CDR1 is MNHEY, CDR2 SVGAGI, per germline. With 6 bases clipped from V and 0 bases from J, the junction kept 2 bases outside the gene matches. Written as DNA, the CDR3 is TGTGCCAGCAGGAGGGGGCCCTCTGGAAACACCATATATTTT. It is translated as CASRRGPSGNTIYF.

This chain connects TRBV27 to TRBJ1-2, with 7 bases aligning to TRBD1. J lost 0 bases, V lost 4 bases, and 14 bases had no gene match. The CDR3 loop spans 18 amino acids. Germline CDR1 and CDR2: MNHEY and SMNVEV (reference sequence). The CDR3 sequence: CASSSTPPDRDANYGYTF. CDR3 DNA: TGTGCCAGCAGTTCAACCCCACCCGACAGGGACGCTAACTATGGCTACACCTTC.

The V gene is TRBV6-4, the J gene TRBJ2-7; TRBD2 might be the D (5 bases). V shed 4 bases and J shed 5 bases, with 6 bases lying between them. CDR1 and CDR2 (germline): MRHNA, SNTAGT. There are 11 residues in the CDR3. The CDR3 DNA reads TGTGCCAGCAGTGCCGGGAACGAGCAGTACGTC. Amino acid sequence: CASSAGNEQYV.

V is TRBV4-2 and J is TRBJ1-5, with D tentatively TRBD1 (6 bases). Germline CDR1 is LGHNA and CDR2 is YNFKEQ. The CDR3 length is 16 residues. V lost 5 bases and J 3 bases, leaving 17 bases between the germline ends. CDR3 coding DNA: TGTGCCAGCAGCTCGGGCGTACAGGGTCCCAATCAGCCCCAGCATTTT. It is translated as CASSSGVQGPNQPQHF.

This chain joins TRBV19 and TRBJ2-7; 10 bases are shared with TRBD1. The germline V gene has CDR1 LNHDA and CDR2 SQIVND (reference sequence). CDR3 size: 14 residues. After removal of 4 bases from V and 7 bases from J, the junction contained 7 bases not matched to a gene. CDR3 in amino acids: CASSTRQGAWEQYF. CDR3 sequence (DNA): TGTGCCAGTAGTACCCGACAGGGGGCGTGGGAGCAGTACTTC.

The gene calls are TRBV4-1 and TRBJ2-3; 10 bases agree with TRBD2. The germline gives CDR1 MGHRA, CDR2 YSYEKL. V lost 2 bases and J lost 4; bases outside the gene matches: 3. This CDR3 has 15 amino acids. In nucleotides, the CDR3 is TGCGCCAGCAGCCAATTAGCGGGAGGTTCAGATACGCAGTATTTT. It translates to CASSQLAGGSDTQYF.

V gene TRBV6-1 combines with J gene TRBJ2-7, with a weak D call TRBD2 (7 bases). Deletions cut 5 bases from V and 6 bases from J, with 11 bases between. The CDR3 sequence is 12 residues long. The germline V gene encodes CDR1 MNHNS and CDR2 SASEGT. The chain's CDR3 is CASSFGGREQYV. CDR3 sequence (DNA): TGTGCCAGCAGTTTCGGGGGGCGCGAGCAGTACGTC.

The chain recombines TRBV7-2 with TRBJ1-5; no reliable D call. Germline-derived CDR1 and CDR2 are SGHTA and FQGNSA. Trimming removed 0 bases from V and 3 bases from J, with 9 bases in between. The CDR3 runs 15 residues. The CDR3 spells CASSLADITNQPQHF. The CDR3 DNA follows: TGTGCCAGCAGCTTAGCCGACATAACCAATCAGCCCCAGCATTTT.

The chain uses TRBV5-5 and TRBJ1-2; a possible D gene is TRBD1 (6 bases). Trimming left V 0 bases short and J 5 bases short, with 17 bases between. The CDR3 loop spans 16 amino acids. CDR1 is SGHKS, CDR2 YYEKEE, per germline (reference sequence). CDR3 protein: CASSLEPRGSGYGYTF. The CDR3 DNA sequence: TGTGCCAGCAGCTTGGAGCCCAGGGGATCAGGGTATGGCTACACCTTC.

Comments on this clone: Germline and junction disagree at one end, which may indicate a read error. The V call is TRBV5-4, the J call TRBJ2-5; tentatively, D is TRBD1 (6 bases). The CDR3 totals 13 residues. Germline CDR1 SGHNT, CDR2 YYREEE (reference sequence). The CDR3 sequence: CASSYQIDRLLDF. CDR3 bases: TGTGCCAGCAGCTACCAAATAGACAGGTTGTTGGACTTC.

The gene calls are TRBV2 and TRBJ2-7, with D perhaps matching TRBD2 (6 bases). The V gene's germline CDR1 is SNHLY and CDR2 FYNNEI. V lost 3 bases and J lost 0, with 9 bases in between. This CDR3 is 14 amino acids long. CDR3 sequence (DNA): TGTGCCAGCAGTGACCGGGGGATCTCCTACGAGCAGTACGTC. Translation gives CASSDRGISYEQYV.

The DNA of the CDR3 is TGTGCCAGCAGTTACGAGGGGGTGCCCTATGGCTACACCTTC. Amino acids: CASSYEGVPYGYTF. The chain couples TRBV6-5 to TRBJ1-2, with D tentatively TRBD1 (6 bases). V lost 2 bases to trimming and J lost 4 bases, with 11 bases between them. This CDR3 comprises 14 residues. Germline values: CDR1 MNHEY, CDR2 SVGAGI.

This rearrangement joins TRBV2 to TRBJ1-2; D is ambiguous. There are 14 residues in the CDR3. V lost 4 bases to trimming and J lost 1 base, with 10 bases between them. Germline assignment: CDR1 SNHLY and CDR2 FYNNEI. The CDR3 DNA reads as TGTGCCAGCAGTGCTGCCCGGAGTAACTATGGCTACACCTTC. Its protein is CASSAARSNYGYTF.

The rearrangement joins TRBV6-1 to TRBJ2-3, with a weak D call TRBD2 (6 bases). Germline assignment: CDR1 MNHNS and CDR2 SASEGT. This CDR3 spans 17 amino acids. The germline V and J ends were trimmed by 0 bases and 4 bases, with 17 bases remaining between them. The CDR3 region has the DNA TGTGCCAGCAGTGAAGCGGAGGGTCTAGCTTTCGCAGATACGCAGTATTTT. Protein product: CASSEAEGLAFADTQYF.